This TCR beta chain came from a study of PD-1 blockade in classical Hodgkin lymphoma. Study results and caveats: There remain no defined causes for the repertoire differences, which possibly reflect disease activity or prior therapy.

Data came from immunoSEQ multiplex PCR; TCRdb stores just in-frame clones and leaves some out. The table shows about 30,000 clones, with 85% to 95% occurring only once. The table lists this clone with a few counts. Its antigen is currently unknown. After removal of 6 bases from V and 4 bases from J, the junction contained 4 bases not matched to a gene. The V gene's germline CDR1 is MNHEY and CDR2 SMNVEV (reference sequence). The CDR3 contains 14 residues. Time point: newly diagnosed, previously untreated cHL patient sample. J is TRBJ2-7 and V is TRBV27; 12 bases agree with TRBD2. Sequenced: peripheral blood mononuclear cells (PBMCs). The source of this sequence is a human donor with classical Hodgkin lymphoma. CDR3 residues: CASSTGTSGYEQYF. The CDR3 coding sequence is TGTGCCAGCAGCACCGGGACTAGCGGGTACGAGCAGTACTTC.